This T cell receptor beta chain comes out of a study of molecular identifiers for immune sequencing clone quantification. This clonotype was picked up many times. Sorting isolated naive CD8 T cells as CD8+CD4-CCR7+CD45RA+ events. The CDR3 has 13 residues. With 6 bases removed from V and 4 bases from J, the gap between germline ends came to 9 bases. Germline V gene sequence: CDR1 LNHDA, CDR2 SQIVND (reference sequence). The bulk TCR libraries were made with methods described before and with listed TCR primers. TCRdb itself ran the PCR reads through MiXCR, one entry per CDR3 protein. The sample has about 640,000 distinct CDR3 sequences; less than 20% are singletons.

The rearrangement links TRBV19 to TRBJ1-4; no firm D call. Sequences were obtained from naive CD8+ T cells from blood, with Jurkat cell RNA spiked in. Subset specified: FACS-sorted CD8+CD4-CCR7+CD45RA+ naive T cells. The TCR originated in a human donor in good health. Some libraries in this study had Jurkat cell RNA spiked in. The CDR3, as DNA: TGTGCCAGTAGATCGGGGATTAATGAAAAACTGTTTTTT. Residues: CASRSGINEKLFF.